These 4 T cell receptor beta chains originate from one sample sequenced in a study of cytomegalovirus exposure and HLA in healthy donors. PCR involved 60 Vbeta and 13 Jbeta primers. TCRdb's copy holds only in-frame clones and misses some; the assay was immunoSEQ multiplex PCR. This table holds 150,000 or so clones, approximately 69% found once. The sequenced sample consisted of PBMCs. The receptors here all came from a man aged 25-45 years in good health and CMV-seronegative.

The chain carries TRBV7-6 and TRBJ1-2; TRBD1 is a possible D gene (6 bases). V dropped 5 bases and J dropped 9 bases, with 16 bases sitting between them. The CDR3 sequence is 13 residues long. Germline V gene lookup returns CDR1 SGHVS and CDR2 FNYEAQ. CDR3 in DNA: TGTGCCAGCAGCGCGACAGGAGGTACGCGCTACACCTTC. Its translation is CASSATGGTRYTF.

This sequence joins TRBV27 and TRBJ1-1; 9 bases align to TRBD1. J was trimmed by 11 bases and V by 10 bases; bases with no gene match: 17. Germline assignment: CDR1 MNHEY and CDR2 SMNVEV (reference sequence). The CDR3 length is 14 residues. CDR3 sequence: CAMGSRDRDRAAFF. Written as DNA, the CDR3 is TGTGCCATGGGTAGTAGGGACAGGGATAGAGCGGCTTTCTTT.

The gene calls are TRBV11-2 and TRBJ2-1; 9 bases map to TRBD2. Germline V gives CDR1 SGHAT, CDR2 FQNNGV. The CDR3 has 15 residues. After removal of 4 bases from V and 9 bases from J, the junction contained 10 bases not matched to a gene. Here the CDR3 DNA reads TGTGCCAGCAGCTCCCAAGGCGGGGGGGCCCGTGAGCAGTTCTTC. This encodes CASSSQGGGAREQFF.

The chain has TRBV12-5 and TRBJ2-2, with D possibly being TRBD1 (5 bases). The CDR3 spans 13 residues. V was shortened by 3 bases and J by 5 bases, with 7 bases between the two germline ends. The germline V gene has CDR1 LGHNT and CDR2 FRNRAP. Here the CDR3 DNA reads TGTGCTAGTGGTTTCAGGGCGACCGGGGAGCTGTTTTTT. It specifies CASGFRATGELFF.